The T cell receptor (beta chain) under discussion was sequenced for a study of blood T cells in healthy people across ages. This clonotype was counted ten times or more. Its antigen is currently unknown. Broader study findings: Per million T cells, TCR beta diversity dropped roughly linearly as age increased. More naive CD4+ cells and higher diversity were found in long-lived than in aged donors.

V lost 4 bases and J lost 3, with 7 bases in between. This CDR3 contains 13 residues. Germline V lookup: CDR1 SQVTM, CDR2 ANQGSEA. Together with a sample-barcoded 5' primer, a J-beta primer mix was included in a second PCR lasting roughly 6 to 12 cycles. The template-switch adaptor, which had 12 random nucleotides, put a tag on each cDNA molecule. TCRdb called the 5' RACE reads again in MiXCR, with one record for every CDR3 protein. The table has around 1.5 million distinct CDR3 sequences, 59% seen once; the top ten hold 5.5% to 8%. This sequence originates from a man aged 18 to 30 in good health. Sequenced sample: blood. V gene TRBV29-1 combines with J gene TRBJ2-6; D unclear. CDR3 nucleotide sequence: TGCAGCGTTGGACCGAGTGGGGCCAACGTCCTGACTTTC. It codes for CSVGPSGANVLTF.